Each of the 23 T cell receptor beta chains below was sequenced from the same sample in a study of cytomegalovirus exposure and HLA in healthy donors (dated by TCRdb to the late 2010s). The library was prepared using the immunoSEQ multiplex PCR assay. The multiplex PCR relied on a mix of 60 forward primers for TCR Vbeta segments and 13 reverse primers for TCR Jbeta segments. What TCRdb holds here is the immuneACCESS table cut down to in-frame rearrangements. Part of the clones is not present; checked against another copy, under half of the missing clones reflect an unresolved V gene, and the others are unexplained. In all, the sample holds 150,000 to 200,000 clones, and over 75% of those were seen once. 6.3% of the sample lies in the top ten. Material for sequencing was PBMCs. The origin of the receptors is a man aged 40-55 years in good health and CMV-seropositive.

The V and J genes are TRBV5-1 and TRBJ1-4; possible D gene TRBD1, 6 bases. CDR1 is SGHRS, CDR2 YFSETQ, per germline. V lost 4 bases and J lost 6, with 16 bases in between. The CDR3 extends over 15 amino acids. CDR3 bases: TGCGCCAGCAGCCCTGACCCAGGGGCCTATGAAAAACTGTTTTTT. This gives the protein CASSPDPGAYEKLFF.

This rearrangement joins TRBV7-3 to TRBJ2-1, with D unclear. The V end was cut by 3 bases, the J end by 9 bases, with 15 bases between. The CDR3 contains 14 residues. CDR1 and CDR2 from the germline V gene are SGHTA and FQGTGA. The CDR3 sequence is CASSLGLGEREQFF. In nucleotides, the CDR3 is TGTGCCAGCAGCTTGGGCTTGGGTGAACGTGAGCAGTTCTTC.

The chain joins TRBV28 to TRBJ2-7, with D perhaps TRBD1 (6 bases). The CDR3 spans 14 residues. The germline V and J ends were trimmed by 6 bases and 0 bases, with 12 bases remaining between them. CDR1 MDHEN and CDR2 SYDVKM come from the germline V gene. This chain's CDR3 is CASRPTGFSYEQYF. The CDR3 DNA reads TGTGCCAGCAGACCTACAGGGTTCTCCTACGAGCAGTACTTC.

The rearrangement links TRBV6-5 to TRBJ2-5; D not certain. This CDR3 is built from 14 residues. Deletions cut 5 bases from V and 2 bases from J, with 12 bases between. The germline V gene has CDR1 MNHEY and CDR2 SVGAGI. The CDR3 nucleotides are TGTGCCAGCAGTCAACAGACGGCGCAAGAGACCCAGTACTTC. It specifies CASSQQTAQETQYF.

The chain combines TRBV9 with TRBJ2-2, with 9 bases identical to TRBD2. Germline V gene data show CDR1 as SGDLS and CDR2 as YYNGEE. The CDR3 sequence is 17 residues long. V shed 0 bases, J shed 6 bases, and the junction held 9 bases outside the gene matches. The CDR3 loop reads CASSVAGAGGGPGELFF. The CDR3 nucleotides read TGTGCCAGCAGCGTAGCCGGAGCGGGAGGTGGTCCCGGGGAGCTGTTTTTT.

The chain couples TRBV25-1 to TRBJ2-5; 8 bases match TRBD2. Germline V lookup: CDR1 MGHDK, CDR2 SYGVNS. V gave up 4 bases and J gave up 5 bases; unmatched junction bases: 9. The CDR3 has 15 amino acids. Written as DNA, the CDR3 is TGTGCCAGCAGTGTTCCGGGACTAGGGAGGGAGACCCAGTACTTC. Amino acid sequence: CASSVPGLGRETQYF.

This clone was detected only a few times. This chain links TRBV4-1 with TRBJ2-5; tentatively, D is TRBD2 (6 bases). V was trimmed by 1 base and J by 2 bases, leaving 11 bases between them. Germline CDR1 reads MGHRA; CDR2 reads YSYEKL. The CDR3 runs 15 residues. Here the CDR3 reads CASSQVGTFQETQYF. The CDR3 region has the DNA TGCGCCAGCAGCCAAGTCGGGACTTTTCAAGAGACCCAGTACTTC.

This chain joins TRBV2 and TRBJ2-5; the D gene is possibly TRBD1 (5 bases). Germline V lookup: CDR1 SNHLY, CDR2 FYNNEI. The CDR3 runs 14 residues. V lost 4 bases to trimming and J lost 5 bases, with 14 bases between them. The CDR3 is CASSAGQGGETQYF. The CDR3 nucleotides read TGTGCCAGCAGTGCAGGCCAGGGTGGGGAGACCCAGTACTTC.

V and J are TRBV10-2 and TRBJ2-5, with 7 bases that match TRBD2. Trimming removed 6 bases from V and 3 bases from J; junction bases left unmatched: 10. Per the germline V gene, CDR1 is WSHSY and CDR2 is SAAADI. This CDR3 comprises 15 residues. The CDR3 DNA reads TGCGCCAGCAGACCCGGCTGGGGGGGGGAAGAGACCCAGTACTTC. The encoded protein is CASRPGWGGEETQYF.

The rearrangement joins TRBV27 to TRBJ1-5; D uncertain. CDR1 is MNHEY and CDR2 is SMNVEV in the germline V gene (reference sequence). The CDR3 is made up of 15 amino acids. Trimming took off 3 bases at V and 7 bases at J, with 16 bases between the two ends. As DNA, the CDR3 is TGTGCCAGCAGTTTCTCGCGGATCGGCGGCCAGCCCCAGCATTTT. It encodes CASSFSRIGGQPQHF.

V and J are TRBV4-1 and TRBJ2-7; D ambiguous. Looked up from germline, CDR1 is MGHRA and CDR2 is YSYEKL. The CDR3 length is 18 residues. Trimming cost V 2 bases and J 2 bases, with 22 bases left between them. The CDR3 reads CASSQKYPDGGLTYEQYF. CDR3 sequence (DNA): TGCGCCAGCAGCCAAAAATACCCCGATGGCGGTTTGACCTACGAGCAGTACTTC.

The CDR3 nucleotides are TGTGCCAGCAGCGTGGGGACAGCATATAGTAAGCAGTTCTTC. Translating gives CASSVGTAYSKQFF. The genes are TRBV9 and TRBJ2-1; TRBD1 matches at 7 bases. The CDR3 loop spans 14 amino acids. The ends lost 2 bases at V and 11 bases at J; junction bases unmatched: 10. Germline V gene lookup returns CDR1 SGDLS and CDR2 YYNGEE.

The chain combines TRBV11-1 with TRBJ1-2, with 10 bases lining up with TRBD1. CDR1 is SGHAT and CDR2 is FQDESV in the germline V gene (reference sequence). The CDR3 is made up of 15 amino acids. V shed 5 bases, J shed 3 bases, and the junction held 6 bases outside the gene matches. The CDR3 region is CASSPGQGLYYGYTF. CDR3 coding DNA: TGTGCCAGCAGCCCGGGACAGGGGCTCTACTATGGCTACACCTTC.

This clone was counted only a few times. V gene TRBV7-6 combines with J gene TRBJ2-3; maybe TRBD2 (6 bases). Deletions cut 0 bases from V and 4 bases from J, with 14 bases between. CDR3 length: 16 amino acids. Germline CDR1 reads SGHVS; CDR2 reads FNYEAQ. In DNA form, the CDR3 reads TGTGCCAGCAGCTTAGCGCAACGGGAGTTGGCAGATACGCAGTATTTT. It yields the protein CASSLAQRELADTQYF.

The genes are TRBV30 and TRBJ1-1, with unresolved D. Germline CDR1 and CDR2: GTSNPN and SVGIG (reference sequence). With 0 bases removed from V and 1 base from J, the gap between germline ends came to 6 bases. CDR3 length equals 13 residues. As DNA, the CDR3 is TGTGCCTGGAGTGTCGGGGAGAACACTGAAGCTTTCTTT. It encodes CAWSVGENTEAFF.

The rearrangement joins TRBV27 to TRBJ2-7, with TRBD2 matching 9 bases. CDR1 is MNHEY and CDR2 is SMNVEV in the germline V gene (reference sequence). With V trimmed by 5 bases and J by 4 bases, 6 bases remained unmatched. This CDR3 contains 14 residues. In DNA form, the CDR3 reads TGTGCCAGCAGTAAGACTAGCGGTTTGTACGAGCAGTACTTC. It codes for CASSKTSGLYEQYF.

The chain is built from TRBV7-9 and TRBJ2-2; the match to TRBD2 covers 10 bases. There are 15 residues in the CDR3. Trimming at V came to 1 base and at J to 6 bases, leaving 2 bases not matched to a gene. Germline-derived CDR1 and CDR2 are SEHNR and FQNEAQ (reference sequence). The CDR3 coding sequence is TGTGCCAGCAGCTTAGATAGCGGGAGGTCCGGGGAGCTGTTTTTT. Protein: CASSLDSGRSGELFF.

The V and J genes are TRBV30 and TRBJ2-3; perhaps TRBD2 as D (5 bases). Between the trimmed V and J ends, which lost 0 bases and 3 bases, there was a span of 10 bases. Germline V gene lookup returns CDR1 GTSNPN and CDR2 SVGIG (reference sequence). The CDR3 is 14 amino acids. CDR3 region: CAWSVTRRTDTQYF. The CDR3 nucleotides are TGTGCCTGGAGTGTAACCAGGAGGACAGATACGCAGTATTTT.

The V call is TRBV28, the J call TRBJ2-2; possibly TRBD2 for D (5 bases). Per the germline V gene, CDR1 is MDHEN and CDR2 is SYDVKM. This CDR3 comprises 18 residues. V lost 3 bases and J 4 bases, leaving 21 bases between the germline ends. The CDR3, as DNA: TGTGCCAGCAGTTTGGCCCCCGAGGGTGGTTGGTTCACCGGGGAGCTGTTTTTT. Translating it yields CASSLAPEGGWFTGELFF.

This chain connects TRBV6-1 to TRBJ1-1; tentatively, D is TRBD1 (5 bases). Per germline, CDR1 MNHNS and CDR2 SASEGT. V dropped 3 bases and J dropped 8 bases, with 10 bases sitting between them. This CDR3 comprises 12 residues. This CDR3 is CASSDRVGEAFF. The CDR3 coding sequence is TGTGCCAGCAGTGACAGGGTTGGGGAAGCTTTCTTT.

Comment on this clone: One end of the junction is discordant with germline, which a read error may explain. This chain joins TRBV5-5 and TRBJ1-2; D is unclear. The V gene's germline CDR1 is SGHKS and CDR2 YYEKEE (reference sequence). The CDR3 has 13 amino acids. The chain's CDR3 is CASNLGSSSGYTF. CDR3 nucleotides: TGTGCCAGCAACTTGGGGTCCAGTTCTGGCTACACCTTC.

This sequence joins TRBV25-1 and TRBJ2-1; tentatively, D is TRBD2 (5 bases). CDR3 length equals 16 residues. Trimming took off 5 bases at V and 0 bases at J, with 14 bases between the two ends. Germline V gives CDR1 MGHDK, CDR2 SYGVNS. CDR3 loop: CASSPRAAASYNEQFF. DNA of the CDR3: TGTGCCAGCAGTCCAAGAGCGGCGGCCTCCTACAATGAGCAGTTCTTC.

The chain has TRBV4-2 and TRBJ2-2, with D tentatively TRBD2 (6 bases). Germline CDR1 is LGHNA and CDR2 is YNFKEQ. Trimming took 0 bases from V and 4 from J, leaving 12 bases between them. This CDR3 comprises 16 residues. The CDR3 loop is CASSQEGSGPTGELFF. The CDR3 DNA follows: TGTGCCAGCAGCCAAGAAGGTAGCGGACCCACCGGGGAGCTGTTTTTT.